The next 32 T cell receptor beta chains were all read from a single sample in a study of blood T cell repertoires in COVID-19. Sequencing was performed with immunoSEQ multiplex PCR; in TCRdb, only in-frame clones are kept and a portion is missing. Of roughly 500,000 clones listed, 70% to 90% are singletons. The material sequenced was PBMCs or T cells enriched from blood (not recorded which). The receptors were gathered from a woman between 40 and 55 years old who had recovered from COVID-19.

This chain links TRBV19 with TRBJ1-4, with D maybe TRBD1 (5 bases). V dropped 3 bases and J dropped 8 bases, with 16 bases sitting between them. Per germline, CDR1 LNHDA and CDR2 SQIVND (reference sequence). The CDR3 is 15 residues long. CDR3 sequence: CASSIPTRVPEKLFF. CDR3 DNA sequence: TGTGCCAGTAGTATCCCCACCAGGGTCCCGGAAAAACTGTTTTTT.

V gene TRBV24-1 combines with J gene TRBJ1-2; perhaps TRBD1 as D (5 bases). Trimming took off 2 bases at V and 7 bases at J, with 10 bases between the two ends. Germline V gene data show CDR1 as KGHDR and CDR2 as SFDVKD. This CDR3 is 13 amino acids long. CDR3 nucleotides: TGTGCCACCAGTGATTCACAGGTGCCTGGCTACACCTTC. It codes for CATSDSQVPGYTF.

The chain employs TRBV7-2 and TRBJ2-2, with a possible D match to TRBD2 (7 bases). There are 13 residues in the CDR3. Trimming removed 9 bases from V and 4 bases from J, with 12 bases in between. Germline loops: CDR1 SGHTA, CDR2 FQGNSA. The CDR3 bases are TGTGCCAGTGGGAGGGGGATCACCGGGGAGCTGTTTTTT. This sequence encodes CASGRGITGELFF.

This chain links TRBV10-3 with TRBJ2-7; 14 bases match TRBD2. V gave up 5 bases and J gave up 4 bases; unmatched junction bases: 13. Germline V gene data show CDR1 as ENHRY and CDR2 as SYGVKD. This CDR3 contains 18 residues. CDR3 in DNA: TGTGCCATCAGTATAAACCCGGGACTAGCGGGAGCTACATACGAGCAGTACTTC. Translated, it gives CAISINPGLAGATYEQYF.

The gene calls are TRBV11-3 and TRBJ2-5; TRBD2 aligns across 7 bases. The trim removed 0 bases at V and 2 bases at J, leaving 6 bases unmatched. The germline CDR1 and CDR2 sequences are SGHNT and YENEEA. The length of the CDR3 is 16 residues. In DNA, the CDR3 is TGTGCCAGCAGCTTAGATACTAGCGCCGCACAAGAGACCCAGTACTTC. The encoded protein is CASSLDTSAAQETQYF.

A single count supports this clone. This chain links TRBV2 with TRBJ1-4; D is perhaps TRBD1 (5 bases). Germline loops: CDR1 SNHLY, CDR2 FYNNEI. Between the trimmed V and J ends, which lost 5 bases and 8 bases, there was a span of 15 bases. The CDR3 is made up of 14 amino acids. CDR3 region: CASSPGGLGEKLFF. CDR3 bases: TGTGCCAGCAGTCCCGGGGGTTTGGGGGAAAAACTGTTTTTT.

The chain has TRBV4-1 and TRBJ2-3, with D possibly matching TRBD1 (6 bases). The germline V gene has CDR1 MGHRA and CDR2 YSYEKL. Trimming pared 6 bases from V and 1 base from J, leaving 14 bases between. The CDR3 is 15 residues long. The CDR3 region is CASRGQPGGTDTQYF. CDR3 DNA sequence: TGCGCCAGCAGAGGACAGCCGGGCGGCACAGATACGCAGTATTTT.

This clone was picked up one time. V usage is TRBV10-3 and J usage is TRBJ1-1; TRBD1 is a possible D gene (6 bases). This CDR3 is 13 amino acids long. Looked up from germline, CDR1 is ENHRY and CDR2 is SYGVKD. V lost 7 bases to trimming and J lost 2 bases, with 11 bases between them. CDR3 DNA sequence: TGTGCCATCATGACAGGCCGTAACACTGAAGCTTTCTTT. Translating it yields CAIMTGRNTEAFF.

Here the CDR3 DNA reads TGTGCCAGTAGTATAAGAAGCGGTGGGGCCAACGTCCTGACTTTC. This gives the protein CASSIRSGGANVLTF. The V gene is TRBV19, the J gene TRBJ2-6, with a possible D match to TRBD2 (5 bases). Trimming took off 2 bases at V and 3 bases at J, with 8 bases between the two ends. The germline CDR1 and CDR2 sequences are LNHDA and SQIVND (reference sequence). This CDR3 has 15 amino acids.

V and J are TRBV5-1 and TRBJ2-7, with TRBD2 matching over 10 bases. The CDR3 totals 16 residues. Germline lookup yields CDR1 SGHRS and CDR2 YFSETQ. V shed 2 bases, J shed 4 bases, and the junction held 9 bases outside the gene matches. As DNA, the CDR3 is TGCGCCAGCAGCTTTCTGCCTAGCGGGAGTTCGTACGAGCAGTACTTC. It translates to CASSFLPSGSSYEQYF.

V and J are TRBV5-1 and TRBJ2-3, with TRBD2 matching over 9 bases. This CDR3 has 13 amino acids. CDR1 is SGHRS and CDR2 is YFSETQ in the germline V gene. The ends lost 7 bases at V and 2 bases at J; junction bases unmatched: 2. CDR3 sequence reads: CASWTSDTDTQYF. CDR3 coding DNA: TGCGCCAGCTGGACTAGCGACACAGATACGCAGTATTTT.

The chain recombines TRBV5-4 with TRBJ2-3, with 7 bases lining up with TRBD1. The germline gives CDR1 SGHNT, CDR2 YYREEE (reference sequence). This CDR3 region has 15 residues. The trim removed 4 bases at V and 2 bases at J, leaving 7 bases unmatched. In DNA form, the CDR3 reads TGTGCCAGCAGCGCAGGGACAGAATTCACAGATACGCAGTATTTT. Its translation is CASSAGTEFTDTQYF.

This clone was seen once. The V call is TRBV2, the J call TRBJ1-1; the D gene is possibly TRBD1 (5 bases). Germline CDR1 is SNHLY and CDR2 is FYNNEI. V lost 4 bases, J lost 0 bases, and 12 bases lay in between. CDR3 length equals 15 residues. CDR3 nucleotide sequence: TGTGCCAGCAGTGCCTCGGGGGAAATGAACACTGAAGCTTTCTTT. Its translation is CASSASGEMNTEAFF.

This clone was counted between two and nine times. The chain combines TRBV13 with TRBJ1-2, with TRBD1 matching over 10 bases. CDR1 and CDR2 from the germline V gene are PRHDT and FYEKMQ (reference sequence). The V segment lost 5 bases and the J segment 4 bases; nucleotides outside the gene matches: 1. CDR3 length equals 13 residues. The CDR3 nucleotides read TGTGCCAGCAGCCGGGACAGGGGCTATGGCTACACCTTC. This translates into CASSRDRGYGYTF.

The CDR3 sequence is CGRGGRVNTEAFF. Here the CDR3 DNA reads TGTGGGCGAGGAGGGCGGGTGAACACTGAAGCTTTCTTT. This chain uses TRBV19 with TRBJ1-1; no clear D gene. CDR3 length equals 13 residues. Germline CDR1 reads LNHDA; CDR2 reads SQIVND (reference sequence). Variable domain in full (rest from reference TRBV19 and TRBJ1-1): DGGITQSPKYLFRKEGQNVTLSCEQNLNHDAMYWYRQDPGQGLRLIYYSQIVNDFQKGDIAEGYSVSREKKESFPLTVTSAQKNPTAFYLCGRGGRVNTEAFFGQGTRLTVV.

The chain has TRBV10-1 and TRBJ2-7; 7 nucleotides align to TRBD1. V trimming: 5 bases; J trimming: 7 bases; junction bases outside the gene matches: 11. The CDR3 contains 14 residues. Germline V gene sequence: CDR1 WNHNN, CDR2 SYGVQD (reference sequence). The DNA for the CDR3 is TGCGCCAGCAGTTGGGGGACAGCCGAAGGGGAGCAGTACTTC. Translated: CASSWGTAEGEQYF.

Only one count was recorded for this clone. V is TRBV29-1 and J is TRBJ2-5; 7 bases agree with TRBD1. Per germline, CDR1 SQVTM and CDR2 ANQGSEA. The J segment lost 5 bases and the V segment lost 7 bases, leaving 7 bases of the junction unmatched. This CDR3 comprises 12 residues. CDR3 sequence (DNA): TGCAGCGGTACCACAGGGGTTGAGACCCAGTACTTC. Translating gives CSGTTGVETQYF.

The table lists this clone with a count of one. J is TRBJ2-7 and V is TRBV12-1; the D call of TRBD2 is as the table states it, not checked on the DNA. TRBV12-1 counts as a pseudogene. The CDR3 sequence is 19 residues long. The CDR3 region has the DNA TGTGCCAGCAGCTTTGCCAAGGAGGCACGGGAGGGAGAGATCTACGAGCAGTACTTC. Amino acid sequence: CASSFAKEAREGEIYEQYF.

The chain joins TRBV11-2 to TRBJ2-3; no definite D call. The CDR3 loop spans 15 amino acids. Trimming removed 4 bases from V and 3 bases from J, with 14 bases in between. The germline gives CDR1 SGHAT, CDR2 FQNNGV. For the CDR3, the DNA is TGTGCCAGCAGCTGGCTTCAACAAGCGACAGATACGCAGTATTTT. Translated: CASSWLQQATDTQYF.

J is TRBJ2-7 and V is TRBV28; TRBD2 aligns across 11 bases. There are 16 residues in the CDR3. The V and J ends lost 5 bases and 1 base, in that order; junction bases with no gene match: 7. CDR1 is MDHEN, CDR2 SYDVKM, per germline. CDR3 sequence: CASSETSGSTSYEQYF. As DNA, the CDR3 is TGTGCCAGCAGTGAAACTAGCGGGAGTACATCCTACGAGCAGTACTTC.

The chain uses TRBV14 and TRBJ2-1; D perhaps matches TRBD2 (6 bases). Germline V gene lookup returns CDR1 SGHDN and CDR2 FVKESK. This CDR3 has 14 residues. V shed 5 bases and J shed 2 bases, with 10 bases lying between them. CDR3 residues: CASSALAPYNEQFF. CDR3 sequence (DNA): TGTGCCAGCAGCGCTCTAGCGCCCTACAATGAGCAGTTCTTC.

The chain couples TRBV4-3 to TRBJ2-2; D is unresolved. Trimming pared 0 bases from V and 2 bases from J, leaving 10 bases between. The V gene's germline CDR1 is LGHNA and CDR2 YSLEER. This CDR3 is 16 amino acids long. CDR3 nucleotide sequence: TGCGCCAGCAGCCAAGACCCCCCCCGTAACACCGGGGAGCTGTTTTTT. Translated: CASSQDPPRNTGELFF.

This clone turned up a few times. J is TRBJ1-2 and V is TRBV5-4; D unclear. This CDR3 has 16 residues. V was cut by 4 bases and J by 0 bases, with 16 bases left in between. Germline V gene sequence: CDR1 SGHNT, CDR2 YYREEE (reference sequence). The CDR3 loop reads CASSLGDDLANYGYTF. The CDR3 DNA reads as TGTGCCAGCAGCCTCGGAGACGACCTAGCTAACTATGGCTACACCTTC.

This CDR3 is CASSLKRLALYNEQFF. CDR3 coding DNA: TGTGCCAGCAGCTTAAAACGGCTAGCGCTATACAATGAGCAGTTCTTC. The chain has TRBV7-2 and TRBJ2-1; TRBD2 might be the D (6 bases). Between the trimmed V and J ends, which lost 2 bases and 4 bases, there was a span of 15 bases. This CDR3 contains 16 residues. The germline V gene has CDR1 SGHTA and CDR2 FQGNSA.

This clone came up once. CDR3 loop: CASRKETGVNTEAFF. DNA of the CDR3: TGTGCCAGTCGCAAAGAGACAGGGGTGAACACTGAAGCTTTCTTT. The gene calls are TRBV19 and TRBJ1-1, with 8 bases fitting TRBD1. This CDR3 spans 15 amino acids. The V gene's germline CDR1 is LNHDA and CDR2 SQIVND (reference sequence). Germline trimming cut 8 bases from V and 0 bases from J; bases unmatched to any gene: 8.

This chain links TRBV7-8 with TRBJ2-7; no clear D gene. Per the germline V gene, CDR1 is SGHVS and CDR2 is FQNEAQ. V shed 3 bases and J shed 2 bases, with 11 bases lying between them. This CDR3 is 14 amino acids long. DNA for the CDR3: TGTGCCAGCAGCTTTCGCGGTAGCACCTACGAGCAGTACTTC. Amino acids: CASSFRGSTYEQYF.

This chain uses TRBV4-3 with TRBJ1-4; 9 bases agree with TRBD1. This CDR3 spans 17 amino acids. J gave up 5 bases and V 0 bases, and 7 bases lay outside the gene matches. CDR1 is LGHNA, CDR2 YSLEER, per germline. CDR3 sequence: CASSQEPPTGGNEKLFF. CDR3 DNA: TGCGCCAGCAGCCAAGAACCACCGACAGGGGGAAATGAAAAACTGTTTTTT.

The J gene is TRBJ1-2, the V gene TRBV3-1 (or the pseudogene TRBV3-2); 7 positions agree with TRBD1. CDR3 length: 17 amino acids. The germline gives CDR1 LGHDT, CDR2 YNNKEL (reference sequence). Germline trimming cut 2 bases from V and 4 bases from J; bases unmatched to any gene: 13. The CDR3 nucleotides are TGTGCCAGCAGCCAACACGACAGGGACCCGAAGCCCTATGGCTACACCTTC. Amino acid sequence: CASSQHDRDPKPYGYTF.

This chain joins TRBV7-6 and TRBJ1-6; TRBD1 agrees at 7 bases. The CDR3 contains 15 residues. The V gene's germline CDR1 is SGHVS and CDR2 FNYEAQ. V shed 5 bases and J 7 bases; nucleotides not matched to a gene: 8. The CDR3 spells CASSITGDRNSPLHF. The CDR3 bases are TGTGCCAGCAGCATCACAGGGGATCGGAATTCACCCCTCCACTTT.

This clone has just one count. This chain uses TRBV7-8 with TRBJ1-1; 10 bases match TRBD1. V was clipped by 5 bases and J by 3 bases; unmatched bases: 6. The CDR3 contains 15 residues. Germline lookup yields CDR1 SGHVS and CDR2 FQNEAQ. As DNA, the CDR3 is TGTGCCAGCAGCATAGGGACAGGGGTTTACACTGAAGCTTTCTTT. Protein product: CASSIGTGVYTEAFF.

The chain combines TRBV24-1 with TRBJ2-7, with D unresolved. Trimming took 1 base from V and 5 from J, leaving 8 bases between them. There are 13 residues in the CDR3. Germline values: CDR1 KGHDR, CDR2 SFDVKD. DNA for the CDR3: TGTGCCACCAGTGATTTTTCTTCCCACGAGCAGTACTTC. This translates into CATSDFSSHEQYF.

As regards this clone: This sample includes further DNA sequences coding for the same CDR3. This chain uses TRBV29-1 with TRBJ2-3; 10 bases align to TRBD2. J lost 1 base, V lost 3 bases, and 1 base had no gene match. The CDR3 is made up of 14 amino acids. The V gene's germline CDR1 is SQVTM and CDR2 ANQGSEA. CDR3 sequence reads: CSVEGTSGTDTQYF. The CDR3 DNA follows: TGCAGCGTTGAGGGGACTAGCGGCACAGATACGCAGTATTTT.